The 25 T cell receptor beta chains in this list originate from one sample, sequenced in a study of early T cells in non-severe SARS-CoV-2 infection. TCRdb re-called the 5' RACE reads with MiXCR, one entry per CDR3 protein. The top ten clones hold 4.5% to 5.5% of a sample with 60,000 or so distinct CDR3 sequences, more than 9% of them seen once. The specimen sequenced was whole blood. These receptors were obtained from an adult who was a healthcare worker with PCR-confirmed SARS-CoV-2 infection or an uninfected control (not recorded which).

This chain connects TRBV5-1 to TRBJ2-7; D unresolved. Trimming removed 5 bases at V and 3 bases at J, with 9 bases between. The CDR3 loop spans 12 amino acids. In germline, CDR1 is SGHRS, CDR2 YFSETQ. CDR3 residues: CASRETNYEQYF. CDR3 in DNA: TGCGCCAGCAGAGAAACTAACTACGAGCAGTACTTC.

This clonotype has only a few counts. V usage is TRBV14 and J usage is TRBJ2-7; 8 bases fit TRBD1. The length of the CDR3 is 15 residues. The germline V gene has CDR1 SGHDN and CDR2 FVKESK. After removal of 1 base from V and 3 bases from J, the junction contained 5 bases not matched to a gene. This CDR3 is CASSQGDRTFYEQYF. The DNA of the CDR3 is TGTGCCAGCAGCCAAGGGGACAGGACCTTCTACGAGCAGTACTTC.

This clonotype appeared many times. This sequence joins TRBV12-3 or TRBV12-4 and TRBJ1-5; D might be TRBD1 (6 bases). V lost 6 bases and J lost 2, with 14 bases in between. This CDR3 has 15 amino acids. The DNA for the CDR3 is TGTGCCAGCAGCTCCCAGGGGTTCGGCAATCAGCCCCAGCATTTT. Translation: CASSSQGFGNQPQHF.

V and J are TRBV12-3 or TRBV12-4 and TRBJ1-4, with 7 bases matching TRBD1. V trimming: 6 bases; J trimming: 8 bases; junction bases outside the gene matches: 9. CDR3 length equals 14 residues. CDR3 sequence reads: CASSPTGRNEKLFF. The CDR3 region has the DNA TGTGCCAGCAGCCCGACAGGGCGTAACGAAAAACTGTTTTTT.

This clonotype has only a few counts. The chain is built from TRBV24-1 and TRBJ2-7, with TRBD1 identical over 7 bases. The V segment lost 3 bases and the J segment 5 bases; nucleotides outside the gene matches: 3. Germline assignment: CDR1 KGHDR and CDR2 SFDVKD. CDR3 length equals 13 residues. Written as DNA, the CDR3 is TGTGCCACCAGTGATATTACAGGGGACGAGCAGTACTTC. Amino acids: CATSDITGDEQYF.

This clonotype was seen at least ten times. The gene calls are TRBV20-1 and TRBJ2-1; TRBD1 aligns across 9 bases. CDR3 length: 13 amino acids. The V segment lost 7 bases and the J segment 3 bases; nucleotides outside the gene matches: 4. Germline V CDR1 and CDR2: DFQATT, SNEGSKA (reference sequence). This CDR3 reads CSVATGGYNEQFF. In DNA form, the CDR3 reads TGCAGTGTTGCGACAGGGGGCTACAATGAGCAGTTCTTC.

This clonotype appeared many times. V and J are TRBV18 and TRBJ2-7; TRBD1 matches 10 bases. The V gene's germline CDR1 is KGHSH and CDR2 LQKENI. V was pared by 3 bases and J by 5 bases, with 4 bases of the junction left unmatched. The CDR3 covers 14 residues. CDR3 nucleotides: TGTGCCAGCTCACCGGACAGGGGGGCCCACGAGCAGTACTTC. Translating it yields CASSPDRGAHEQYF.

This clonotype has a count of ten or more. The V and J genes are TRBV5-1 and TRBJ1-2; a possible D gene is TRBD1 (5 bases). In germline, CDR1 is SGHRS, CDR2 YFSETQ. The length of the CDR3 is 15 residues. V was trimmed by 3 bases and J by 1 base, leaving 13 bases between them. CDR3 residues: CASSSPPGGNYGYTF. The CDR3 nucleotides are TGCGCCAGCAGCTCTCCACCCGGGGGTAACTATGGCTACACCTTC.

This clonotype appeared a few times. The V call is TRBV20-1, the J call TRBJ2-3; 12 bases line up with TRBD1. With 0 bases clipped from V and 4 bases from J, the junction kept 5 bases outside the gene matches. Germline values: CDR1 DFQATT, CDR2 SNEGSKA (reference sequence). There are 16 residues in the CDR3. CDR3 sequence reads: CSARDHGTGGSDTQYF. CDR3 DNA sequence: TGCAGTGCTAGAGATCACGGGACAGGGGGCTCAGATACGCAGTATTTT.

A few counts support this clonotype. V usage is TRBV20-1 and J usage is TRBJ1-5; D unclear. V was pared by 1 base and J by 9 bases, with 10 bases between. From germline, CDR1 is DFQATT and CDR2 SNEGSKA (reference sequence). The CDR3 consists of 12 residues. As DNA, the CDR3 is TGCAGTGCTAGAGCACGGGGAGGGCCCCAGCATTTT. This translates into CSARARGGPQHF.

Worth noting for this clonotype: Relative to the germline gene, one junction end is altered; a read error may explain this. This rearrangement joins TRBV11-1 to TRBJ2-7; the D gene is possibly TRBD1 (6 bases). The CDR3 loop spans 12 amino acids. Germline CDR1 is SGHAT and CDR2 is FQDESV (reference sequence). For the CDR3, the DNA is TGTGTCAGCACGGGACACAACTACGAGCAGTACTTC. Amino acid sequence: CVSTGHNYEQYF.

By share of the sample, this clonotype is medium-sized. The chain combines TRBV3-1 with TRBJ2-2, with D perhaps TRBD1 or TRBD2 (5 bases each). This CDR3 comprises 17 residues. Trimming removed 8 bases at V and 2 bases at J, with 21 bases between. Germline CDR1 reads LGHDT; CDR2 reads YNNKEL (reference sequence). The CDR3: CASGLFSGLENTGELFF. CDR3 nucleotides: TGTGCCAGCGGACTTTTCTCAGGGCTGGAAAACACCGGGGAGCTGTTTTTT. Supplemented by reference TRBV3-1 and TRBJ2-2, the full variable domain reads DTAVSQTPKYLVTQMGNDKSIKCEQNLGHDTMYWYKQDSKKFLKIMFSYNNKELIINETVPNRFSPKSPDKAHLNLHINSLELGDSAVYFCASGLFSGLENTGELFFGEGSRLTVL.

The chain couples TRBV29-1 to TRBJ2-5; a weak D match, TRBD2 (5 bases). Trimming stripped 4 bases from V and 3 bases from J, with 9 bases between. The CDR3 extends over 12 amino acids. Germline CDR1 is SQVTM and CDR2 is ANQGSEA. CDR3 residues: CSVVTGEETQYF. The CDR3 bases are TGCAGCGTTGTAACCGGGGAAGAGACCCAGTACTTC.

This clonotype was seen repeatedly, ten times or more. This chain joins TRBV3-1 and TRBJ1-3; D unresolved. Germline V CDR1 and CDR2: LGHDT, YNNKEL (reference sequence). V lost 0 bases to trimming and J lost 1 base, with 7 bases between them. This CDR3 is 15 amino acids long. The CDR3 DNA follows: TGTGCCAGCAGCCAAGAAGCCAGGTCTGGAAACACCATATATTTT. This encodes CASSQEARSGNTIYF.

The chain recombines TRBV10-3 with TRBJ2-7, with D perhaps TRBD1 (6 bases). This CDR3 is 12 amino acids long. Trimming shortened V by 9 bases and J by 2 bases, and 11 bases separated the two germline ends. CDR1 is ENHRY, CDR2 SYGVKD, per germline. The CDR3 DNA is TGTGCCATTTCGGACAGTCCCTACGAGCAGTACTTC. It is translated as CAISDSPYEQYF.

This clonotype occurred many times. The J gene is TRBJ2-3, the V gene TRBV29-1, with D perhaps matching TRBD1 (7 bases). This CDR3 contains 13 residues. Trimming cost V 7 bases and J 2 bases, with 13 bases left between them. From germline, CDR1 is SQVTM and CDR2 ANQGSEA. The CDR3 here is CSGQGGLTDTQYF. DNA of the CDR3: TGCAGCGGGCAGGGGGGCCTCACAGATACGCAGTATTTT.

This clonotype has at least ten counts. This chain uses TRBV29-1 with TRBJ2-7; the match to TRBD2 covers 10 bases. Trimming cost V 2 bases and J 0 bases; bases outside gene matches: 4. The CDR3 consists of 15 residues. CDR1 and CDR2 from the germline V gene are SQVTM and ANQGSEA. DNA for the CDR3: TGCAGCGTTGAAAGGGCTAGCGGGGGCTCCTACGAGCAGTACTTC. This translates into CSVERASGGSYEQYF.

This clonotype occurred many times. This chain joins TRBV5-1 and TRBJ2-5; D may be TRBD1 (7 bases). Germline values: CDR1 SGHRS, CDR2 YFSETQ. V dropped 0 bases and J dropped 0 bases, with 12 bases sitting between them. This CDR3 is built from 16 residues. CDR3 nucleotide sequence: TGCGCCAGCAGCTTGGGCGGGACAGTGGACCAAGAGACCCAGTACTTC. It translates to CASSLGGTVDQETQYF.

The chain employs TRBV6-6 and TRBJ1-1, with 8 bases that match TRBD1. With 3 bases clipped from V and 5 bases from J, the junction kept 8 bases outside the gene matches. The CDR3 contains 15 residues. CDR1 is MNHNY, CDR2 SVGAGI, per germline (reference sequence). Here the CDR3 reads CASSYSVTGVTEAFF. In DNA, the CDR3 is TGTGCCAGCAGTTATTCTGTGACAGGGGTAACTGAAGCTTTCTTT.

This clonotype turned up a few times. Lacking the conserved final phenylalanine or tryptophan, this CDR3 likely reflects a read error. The chain carries TRBV7-8 and TRBJ2-3, with D perhaps being TRBD1 or TRBD2 (5 bases each). The CDR3 contains 15 residues. Trimming took off 2 bases at V and 2 bases at J, with 11 bases between the two ends. The germline gives CDR1 SGHVS, CDR2 FQNEAQ. CDR3 nucleotides: TGTGCCAGCAGCTTATGGGGCGGGTACACAGATACGCAGTATTAT. It is translated as CASSLWGGYTDTQYY.

The sample holds many counts of this clonotype. V usage is TRBV5-6 and J usage is TRBJ2-2, with no clear D. V was cut by 4 bases and J by 4 bases, with 11 bases left in between. This CDR3 is 14 amino acids long. Germline CDR1 is SGHDT and CDR2 is YYEEEE. The CDR3 here is CASSMDRITGELFF. Written as DNA, the CDR3 is TGTGCCAGCAGCATGGACCGTATCACCGGGGAGCTGTTTTTT.

This clonotype has a count of ten or more. The chain uses TRBV11-3 and TRBJ2-7, with D possibly matching TRBD1 (6 bases). The CDR3 has 14 residues. Trimming took off 2 bases at V and 0 bases at J, with 8 bases between the two ends. The germline V gene has CDR1 SGHNT and CDR2 YENEEA. The CDR3 bases are TGTGCCAGCAGCTTAAACAGGGACTCCTACGAGCAGTACTTC. Its protein is CASSLNRDSYEQYF.

This clonotype has only a few counts. V and J are TRBV7-6 and TRBJ2-2; maybe TRBD1 (5 bases). The germline V gene has CDR1 SGHVS and CDR2 FNYEAQ. Trimming took off 2 bases at V and 4 bases at J, with 14 bases between the two ends. The CDR3 loop spans 16 amino acids. The chain's CDR3 is CASSLLGRTGTGELFF. The DNA of the CDR3 is TGTGCCAGCAGCTTACTGGGTCGCACAGGCACCGGGGAGCTGTTTTTT.

As to this clonotype: Being one base from a much bigger clone, this may be a read error. The chain employs TRBV27 and TRBJ1-6; D gene ambiguous. CDR1 is MNHEY, CDR2 SMNVEV, per germline (reference sequence). The CDR3 extends over 16 amino acids. CDR3 residues: CTSSPSLQARNSPLHF. The CDR3 DNA reads as TGTACCAGCAGTCCCTCGTTGCAGGCCAGGAATTCACCCCTCCACTTT.

This clonotype came up a few times. The chain joins TRBV15 to TRBJ2-1, with 7 bases aligning to TRBD2. The CDR3 contains 14 residues. V lost 7 bases to trimming and J lost 9 bases; unmatched junction nucleotides: 12. CDR1 and CDR2 from the germline V gene are LNHNV and YYDKDF (reference sequence). The CDR3 sequence is CATTRDYGPPEQFF. CDR3 nucleotides: TGTGCCACCACGCGGGACTATGGGCCTCCTGAGCAGTTCTTC.